A single T cell receptor (beta chain) is shown here with its context. Its antigen is as yet unknown. The V gene's germline CDR1 is SEHNR and CDR2 FQNEAQ (reference sequence). This CDR3 spans 18 amino acids. V was pared by 6 bases and J by 1 base, with 12 bases of the junction left unmatched. The donors, aged about 6 to 95, were healthy Caucasians from Russia. With each sample, at least 5 micrograms of total RNA were extracted. These data are taken from a study of blood T cells in healthy people across ages. Study-wide points: Fewer expanded clones and more diversity marked long-lived versus aged donors.

The second PCR ran roughly 7 to 12 cycles with a sample-barcoded 5' primer and J-beta primers. A single record per CDR3 protein comes from TCRdb applying MiXCR to the 5' RACE reads. The sample has 1.8 million or so distinct CDR3 sequences, about 39% seen once. The genes are TRBV7-9 and TRBJ2-6, with 7 bases matching TRBD1. This clonotype originated in a human donor in good health. The sample was blood. This CDR3 is CASRQRQGQFSGANVLTF. The CDR3 DNA reads TGTGCCAGCAGACAGCGACAGGGCCAGTTTTCTGGGGCCAACGTCCTGACTTTC.